This entry concerns a single T cell receptor (beta chain). Measured with immunoSEQ multiplex PCR; TCRdb has only the in-frame clones, and not every one. The sample lists 200,000 to 300,000 clones, more than 85% occurring once. The entry originates in a study of T cell responses to AZD1222 COVID-19 vaccine. Material: peripheral blood, obtained on day 0 of AZD1222 vaccination. The clonotype was recovered from an adult in good health.

As DNA, the CDR3 is TGTGCCAGCAGCCAAGACAGGGGTTACGAGCAGTACTTC. It specifies CASSQDRGYEQYF. The V gene is TRBV3-1 (or the pseudogene TRBV3-2), the J gene TRBJ2-7; D possibly corresponds to TRBD1 (6 bases). The ends were cut back, 0 bases at V and 4 bases at J, with 7 bases in the middle. The germline V gene encodes CDR1 LGHDT and CDR2 YNNKEL (reference sequence). The length of the CDR3 is 13 residues.